Presented here are 31 T cell receptor beta chains from one specimen sequenced in a study of T cells in Graves' hyperthyroidism and ophthalmopathy. Template material for amplifying TCR beta CDR3 regions consisted of RNA transcripts. HTBI primers were used for first-round RT-PCR of the TCR CDR3. TCRdb reanalysed the multiplex PCR reads using MiXCR and keeps one entry per CDR3 protein. The sample has more than 350,000 distinct CDR3 sequences; around 15% are singletons. Sequences were obtained from blood. These receptors were taken from a woman in her 30s with Graves' ophthalmopathy.

The rearrangement links TRBV24-1 to TRBJ2-2; 8 nucleotides agree with TRBD1. In germline, CDR1 is KGHDR, CDR2 SFDVKD. There are 16 residues in the CDR3. V lost 4 bases to trimming and J lost 3 bases; unmatched junction nucleotides: 6. The CDR3: CATSEPGTGHTGELFF. Written as DNA, the CDR3 is TGTGCCACCAGTGAGCCCGGGACAGGACACACCGGGGAGCTGTTTTTT.

This clonotype was observed at least ten times. CDR3 bases: TGCGCCAGCAGCTCGGACGGACTGACGAACACTGAAGCTTTCTTT. Translation: CASSSDGLTNTEAFF. The chain joins TRBV5-1 to TRBJ1-1; the D is unclear. CDR1 is SGHRS and CDR2 is YFSETQ in the germline V gene. CDR3 length equals 15 residues. Trimming took off 3 bases at V and 1 base at J, with 13 bases between the two ends. Looking up the rest from reference TRBV5-1 and TRBJ1-1 gives the full variable domain: KAGVTQTPRYLIKTRGQQVTLSCSPISGHRSVSWYQQTPGQGLQFLFEYFSETQRNKGNFPGRFSGRQFSNSRSEMNVSTLELGDSALYLCASSSDGLTNTEAFFGQGTRLTVV.

The CDR3 loop reads CASRTGTGFSPLHF. CDR3 sequence (DNA): TGTGCCAGCAGGACCGGGACAGGGTTTTCACCCCTCCACTTT. The chain joins TRBV12-3 or TRBV12-4 to TRBJ1-6; 9 bases map to TRBD1. J lost 9 bases, V lost 6 bases, and 6 bases had no gene match. The CDR3 spans 14 residues.

This clonotype was counted between two and nine times. The V gene is TRBV11-3, the J gene TRBJ1-3, with unresolved D. Looked up from germline, CDR1 is SGHNT and CDR2 is YENEEA. This CDR3 spans 14 amino acids. V was clipped by 0 bases and J by 7 bases, with 10 bases between them. The CDR3 sequence is CASSLEPPANTIYF. CDR3 nucleotides: TGTGCCAGCAGCTTAGAGCCCCCTGCGAACACCATATATTTT.

The chain joins TRBV7-2 to TRBJ2-3; TRBD2 matches 12 bases. J lost 0 bases, V lost 5 bases, and 12 bases had no gene match. The germline CDR1 and CDR2 sequences are SGHTA and FQGNSA. The CDR3 consists of 19 residues. CDR3 in amino acids: CASSPFWPLAGGSTDTQYF. Here the CDR3 DNA reads TGTGCCAGCAGCCCGTTTTGGCCTCTAGCGGGGGGGAGCACAGATACGCAGTATTTT.

This clonotype has ten or more counts. The rearrangement joins TRBV10-2 to TRBJ2-5, with 9 bases matching TRBD2. This CDR3 is 17 amino acids long. Trimming took 2 bases from V and 6 from J; bases not matched to a gene: 13. Germline V gives CDR1 WSHSY, CDR2 SAAADI. CDR3 in amino acids: CASSELWRGGRGKTQYF. The CDR3 nucleotides are TGCGCCAGCAGTGAGCTTTGGCGGGGGGGCCGAGGAAAGACCCAGTACTTC.

This clonotype was counted a few times. The gene calls are TRBV5-1 and TRBJ2-7; 8 nucleotides match TRBD1. The V gene's germline CDR1 is SGHRS and CDR2 YFSETQ. After removal of 1 base from V and 5 bases from J, the junction contained 8 bases not matched to a gene. CDR3 length: 15 residues. In DNA, the CDR3 is TGCGCCAGCAGCTTGTTTCCGGACAGGGTCAACGAGCAGTACTTC. Amino acid sequence: CASSLFPDRVNEQYF. Full variable domain (outside the CDR3, taken from reference TRBV5-1 and TRBJ2-7): KAGVTQTPRYLIKTRGQQVTLSCSPISGHRSVSWYQQTPGQGLQFLFEYFSETQRNKGNFPGRFSGRQFSNSRSEMNVSTLELGDSALYLCASSLFPDRVNEQYFGPGTRLTVT.

The chain carries TRBV29-1 and TRBJ1-2, with TRBD1 matching 9 bases. This CDR3 is 14 amino acids long. V trimming: 0 bases; J trimming: 6 bases; junction bases outside the gene matches: 5. CDR1 SQVTM and CDR2 ANQGSEA come from the germline V gene. CDR3 sequence: CSVEDFTGGDGYTF. The CDR3 region has the DNA TGCAGCGTTGAAGATTTCACAGGGGGCGATGGCTACACCTTC.

This sequence joins TRBV9 and TRBJ2-6; maybe TRBD1 (5 bases). CDR1 is SGDLS and CDR2 is YYNGEE in the germline V gene. The V gene lost 0 bases and the J gene lost 0 bases, with 16 bases spanning the gap. This CDR3 is built from 19 residues. The CDR3 here is CASSVAQGPTISGANVLTF. CDR3 nucleotides: TGTGCCAGCAGCGTAGCGCAGGGCCCTACGATCTCTGGGGCCAACGTCCTGACTTTC. The whole variable domain, remainder taken from reference TRBV9 and TRBJ2-6, is DSGVTQTPKHLITATGQRVTLRCSPRSGDLSVYWYQQSLDQGLQFLIQYYNGEERAKGNILERFSAQQFPDLHSELNLSSLELGDSALYFCASSVAQGPTISGANVLTFGAGSRLTVL.

With regard to this clonotype: It may be a read error: a sequence one base away is much more abundant. The chain employs TRBV29-1 and TRBJ1-2, with no clear D. Germline values: CDR1 SQVTM, CDR2 ANQGSEA. The CDR3 length is 13 residues. In nucleotides, the CDR3 is TGCAGCGTTGATACAGCCACTAACTATGGCTGCACCTTC. Translated: CSVDTATNYGCTF.

To note about this clonotype: A clone one base away is much larger, so this may be a read error. In DNA, the CDR3 is TGCGGCAGCAGCTTGCAACTAGTTAGCACAGATACGCAGTATTTT. Translating it yields CGSSLQLVSTDTQYF. The V call is TRBV5-1, the J call TRBJ2-3; possibly TRBD2 for D (5 bases). This CDR3 region has 15 residues. Germline V gene sequence: CDR1 SGHRS, CDR2 YFSETQ.

This clonotype has ten or more counts. This chain links TRBV20-1 with TRBJ1-6; TRBD1 might be the D (5 bases). V was trimmed by 7 bases and J by 7 bases, leaving 14 bases between them. The CDR3 has 13 residues. Per germline, CDR1 DFQATT and CDR2 SNEGSKA (reference sequence). The CDR3 is CSVGTGYNSPLHF. The CDR3 bases are TGCAGTGTAGGGACTGGTTACAATTCACCCCTCCACTTT.

This clonotype turned up a few times. This chain links TRBV7-2 with TRBJ1-4; 8 bases are shared with TRBD1. The CDR3 is made up of 14 amino acids. The V segment lost 4 bases and the J segment 12 bases; nucleotides outside the gene matches: 10. Germline assignment: CDR1 SGHTA and CDR2 FQGNSA. The CDR3 loop is CASSSNPGGSELFF. The CDR3 bases are TGTGCCAGCAGCTCTAACCCAGGGGGCTCCGAACTGTTTTTT.

Ten or more counts support this clonotype. The V and J genes are TRBV7-3 and TRBJ2-1; 7 positions match TRBD2. Germline V gives CDR1 SGHTA, CDR2 FQGTGA. V shed 2 bases and J 4 bases; nucleotides not matched to a gene: 8. This CDR3 contains 16 residues. CDR3 loop: CASSLEGKGGYNEQFF. CDR3 DNA: TGTGCCAGCAGCTTAGAGGGCAAGGGAGGGTACAATGAGCAGTTCTTC.

This chain uses TRBV6-2 or TRBV6-3 with TRBJ1-4; TRBD1 might be the D (5 bases). This CDR3 is built from 13 residues. Trimming took off 8 bases at V and 5 bases at J, with 12 bases between the two ends. Germline V lookup: CDR1 MNHEY, CDR2 SVGEGT. CDR3 loop: CASVDRQNEKLFF. CDR3 bases: TGTGCCAGCGTTGACCGACAGAATGAAAAACTGTTTTTT.

The gene calls are TRBV20-1 and TRBJ1-4; 9 positions agree with TRBD1. The V segment lost 3 bases and the J segment 5 bases; nucleotides outside the gene matches: 7. The CDR3 totals 15 residues. Germline V lookup: CDR1 DFQATT, CDR2 SNEGSKA (reference sequence). The DNA for the CDR3 is TGCAGTGCTAGGGTTCCCGGGACAGGGAATGAAAAACTGTTTTTT. Amino acid sequence: CSARVPGTGNEKLFF.

The table lists this clonotype with many counts. The chain recombines TRBV7-9 with TRBJ2-5; D may be TRBD1 or TRBD2 (5 bases each). V lost 3 bases and J 1 base, leaving 9 bases between the germline ends. The CDR3 contains 14 residues. Germline CDR1 is SEHNR and CDR2 is FQNEAQ (reference sequence). The CDR3 reads CASSFHGTQETQYF. Here the CDR3 DNA reads TGTGCCAGCAGCTTTCACGGGACCCAAGAGACCCAGTACTTC.

This clonotype was observed at least ten times. This chain joins TRBV28 and TRBJ2-3; unclear D gene. V was clipped by 5 bases and J by 1 base, with 7 bases between them. The CDR3 contains 13 residues. The germline V gene encodes CDR1 MDHEN and CDR2 SYDVKM. The CDR3 DNA sequence: TGTGCCAGCAGTCCCCCTCGCACAGATACGCAGTATTTT. Its protein is CASSPPRTDTQYF.

This clonotype was seen more than once but under ten times. It may be a read error: a sequence one base away is much more abundant. The chain couples TRBV20-1 to TRBJ2-1, with 10 bases matching TRBD2. Germline values: CDR1 DFQATT, CDR2 SNEGSKA (reference sequence). This CDR3 spans 14 amino acids. The CDR3 sequence is CSAETSGIGHDQFF. DNA for the CDR3: TGCAGTGCCGAAACTAGCGGGATAGGCCATGATCAGTTCTTC.

Remarks on this clonotype: This could be a read error, since a much larger clone is one nucleotide away. The rearrangement links TRBV3-1 to TRBJ2-3, with TRBD2 identical over 11 bases. Germline loops: CDR1 LGHDT, CDR2 YNNKEL (reference sequence). The CDR3 length is 17 residues. The CDR3 region is CASSQGITSGGTGTQYF. DNA for the CDR3: TGTGCCAGCAGCCAAGGTATAACTAGCGGGGGAACAGGTACGCAGTATTTT.

This clonotype came up many times. This sequence joins TRBV27 and TRBJ2-7; D unresolved. This CDR3 is built from 13 residues. Trimming removed 3 bases at V and 3 bases at J, with 9 bases between. The germline gives CDR1 MNHEY, CDR2 SMNVEV (reference sequence). CDR3 coding DNA: TGTGCCAGCAGTTTTTCCCCGGGCTACGAGCAGTACTTC. Its protein is CASSFSPGYEQYF.

This clonotype was seen repeatedly, ten times or more. CDR3 sequence: CASSPGTVPYEQYF. In nucleotides, the CDR3 is TGTGCCAGCAGCCCCGGGACAGTACCCTACGAGCAGTACTTC. The chain recombines TRBV7-2 with TRBJ2-7; 7 bases fit TRBD1. Germline CDR1 and CDR2: SGHTA and FQGNSA. V was clipped by 5 bases and J by 2 bases; unmatched bases: 6. This CDR3 comprises 14 residues.

This clonotype was seen only a few times. Since a much larger clone is just one base distant, this may be a read error. J is TRBJ1-1 and V is TRBV10-3; maybe TRBD1 (5 bases). This CDR3 contains 13 residues. Germline loops: CDR1 ENHRY, CDR2 SYGVKD. The CDR3 bases are TGTACCTCCTTCGACTCGGGGGTCACTGAAGCTTTCTTT. It codes for CTSFDSGVTEAFF.

At least ten counts were recorded for this clonotype. The V and J genes are TRBV20-1 and TRBJ1-6; D is possibly TRBD1 (5 bases). There are 13 residues in the CDR3. Trimming took 6 bases from V and 5 from J, leaving 11 bases between them. The germline V gene encodes CDR1 DFQATT and CDR2 SNEGSKA (reference sequence). The DNA of the CDR3 is TGCAGTGCCAATTTAGGGGATAATTCACCCCTCCACTTT. Translating it yields CSANLGDNSPLHF.

This chain uses TRBV7-2 with TRBJ2-1; 7 bases agree with TRBD2. The CDR3 spans 13 residues. The germline gives CDR1 SGHTA, CDR2 FQGNSA. The junction had 2 bases not matched to a gene; V was cut back by 0 bases and J by 9 bases. In nucleotides, the CDR3 is TGTGCCAGCAGCTTAGCGGCGGGGGTTGAGCAGTTCTTC. Its protein is CASSLAAGVEQFF.

This clonotype appeared many times. The chain employs TRBV3-1 and TRBJ2-2, with 9 nucleotides matching TRBD1. V shed 4 bases, J shed 5 bases, and the junction held 5 bases outside the gene matches. The CDR3 loop spans 15 amino acids. Germline CDR1 reads LGHDT; CDR2 reads YNNKEL (reference sequence). The CDR3 protein is CASSPGTGKTGELFF. Written as DNA, the CDR3 is TGTGCCAGCAGCCCCGGGACAGGGAAGACCGGGGAGCTGTTTTTT.

This clonotype was seen at least ten times. The chain combines TRBV5-1 with TRBJ2-7; D is possibly TRBD2 (6 bases). Germline values: CDR1 SGHRS, CDR2 YFSETQ. Trimming cost V 5 bases and J 3 bases, with 12 bases left between them. The CDR3 sequence is 13 residues long. DNA for the CDR3: TGCGCCAGCAGGGGCCAGGGACTCTACGAGCAGTACTTC. Residues: CASRGQGLYEQYF.

V gene TRBV24-1 combines with J gene TRBJ2-7; D unresolved. Trimming took 6 bases from V and 5 from J, leaving 10 bases between them. Germline V gene lookup returns CDR1 KGHDR and CDR2 SFDVKD. The CDR3 is made up of 12 amino acids. The CDR3 DNA follows: TGTGCCACCAGTTCTATCTGGAACGAGCAGTACTTC. It specifies CATSSIWNEQYF.

This clonotype has at least ten counts. J is TRBJ2-1 and V is TRBV20-1; 9 bases line up with TRBD2. V gave up 6 bases and J gave up 6 bases; unmatched junction bases: 12. This CDR3 is 15 amino acids long. Germline CDR1 and CDR2: DFQATT and SNEGSKA (reference sequence). The CDR3 loop reads CSAHQSWRGGNEQFF. The CDR3 DNA reads TGCAGTGCCCACCAGTCGTGGCGGGGGGGCAATGAGCAGTTCTTC.

This clonotype was seen at least ten times. The chain employs TRBV6-2 or TRBV6-3 and TRBJ2-2, with D maybe TRBD1 (5 bases). The germline gives CDR1 MNHEY, CDR2 SVGEGT. The V and J ends lost 6 bases and 0 bases respectively, with 11 bases between them. The CDR3 length is 15 residues. The CDR3 here is CASRQDSTNTGELFF. CDR3 nucleotides: TGTGCCAGCAGACAAGACAGTACGAACACCGGGGAGCTGTTTTTT.

This clonotype has just a few counts. Since a much larger clone is just one base distant, this may be a read error. The chain is built from TRBV3-1 and TRBJ2-3; D possibly corresponds to TRBD2 (8 bases). Germline CDR1 is LGHDT and CDR2 is YNNKEL (reference sequence). With 4 bases removed from V and 9 bases from J, the gap between germline ends came to 20 bases. The CDR3 totals 15 residues. CDR3 protein: CASSPRGSGGKTQYF. The CDR3 nucleotides read TGTGCCAGCAGCCCCAGGGGGAGCGGGGGTAAAACGCAGTATTTT.